These 8 T cell receptor beta chains were sequenced from one sample in a study of blood T cell repertoires in COVID-19. Libraries were prepared by immunoSEQ multiplex PCR; TCRdb keeps only in-frame clonotypes and omits some of them. The sample holds 270,000 or so clones, around 81% seen once. Input material: peripheral blood. The receptor set was obtained from a woman aged 60-75 years with active or convalescent COVID-19.

The rearrangement links TRBV13 to TRBJ1-1, with D unclear. V lost 5 bases and J 5 bases, leaving 12 bases between the germline ends. The CDR3 sequence is 13 residues long. Germline CDR1 reads PRHDT; CDR2 reads FYEKMQ (reference sequence). This CDR3 is CASSPGVGTEAFF. Written as DNA, the CDR3 is TGTGCCAGCAGCCCCGGGGTGGGGACTGAAGCTTTCTTT.

V and J are TRBV2 and TRBJ1-6, with TRBD1 matching over 9 bases. The V and J ends lost 8 bases and 0 bases, in that order; junction bases with no gene match: 17. The CDR3 length is 20 residues. Germline V gene data show CDR1 as SNHLY and CDR2 as FYNNEI. In nucleotides, the CDR3 is TGTGCCAGCTTCGATGGGTTATGGGACAGGGACGGCTCCTATAATTCACCCCTCCACTTT. This translates into CASFDGLWDRDGSYNSPLHF.

The chain has TRBV5-4 and TRBJ1-1; 7 nucleotides match TRBD1. This CDR3 is 13 amino acids long. V dropped 4 bases and J dropped 10; count of bases not matched to a gene: 10. Per the germline V gene, CDR1 is SGHNT and CDR2 is YYREEE (reference sequence). The CDR3 nucleotides are TGTGCCAGCAGCCGACTTACAGGGGCGGGAGCTTTCTTT. This translates into CASSRLTGAGAFF. The whole variable domain, filled in from reference TRBV5-4 and TRBJ1-1, reads ETGVTQSPTHLIKTRGQQVTLRCSSQSGHNTVSWYQQALGQGPQFIFQYYREEENGRGNFPPRFSGLQFPNYSSELNVNALELDDSALYLCASSRLTGAGAFFGQGTRLTVV.

The chain has TRBV7-6 and TRBJ2-5, with D tentatively TRBD1 (5 bases). This CDR3 has 15 residues. Trimming removed 0 bases from V and 1 base from J, with 9 bases in between. The germline CDR1 and CDR2 sequences are SGHVS and FNYEAQ. CDR3 DNA: TGTGCCAGCAGCTTAGCCTACAGGATCCAAGAGACCCAGTACTTC. Translated, it gives CASSLAYRIQETQYF.

The V gene is TRBV7-8, the J gene TRBJ2-7; tentatively, D is TRBD2 (6 bases). The germline gives CDR1 SGHVS, CDR2 FQNEAQ. The length of the CDR3 is 15 residues. The V end lost 2 bases, the J end lost 0 bases, and 11 bases lay between the germline ends. The CDR3 is CASSLLGGGSYEQYF. The CDR3 bases are TGTGCCAGCAGCTTACTGGGGGGTGGCTCCTACGAGCAGTACTTC.

The V call is TRBV7-3, the J call TRBJ2-3, with TRBD2 matching over 13 bases. Germline loops: CDR1 SGHTA, CDR2 FQGTGA. This CDR3 is built from 14 residues. J lost 5 bases, V lost 6 bases, and 2 bases had no gene match. The CDR3 DNA reads as TGTGCCAGCAGGCGGACTAGCGGGGGAGATACGCAGTATTTT. Its protein is CASRRTSGGDTQYF.

Notes on this clone: Distinct nucleotide sequences in the sample also encode this CDR3. The rearrangement links TRBV6-5 to TRBJ2-3; a possible D gene is TRBD2 (6 bases). This CDR3 has 13 residues. CDR1 is MNHEY and CDR2 is SVGAGI in the germline V gene. V gave up 0 bases and J gave up 5 bases, with 6 bases separating them. CDR3 sequence (DNA): TGTGCCAGCAGTTACTCGGGGGGAGATACGCAGTATTTT. The encoded protein is CASSYSGGDTQYF.

The rearrangement joins TRBV5-6 to TRBJ2-2, with D perhaps matching TRBD1 (6 bases). Trimming shortened V by 0 bases and J by 4 bases, and 13 bases separated the two germline ends. Germline V gives CDR1 SGHDT, CDR2 YYEEEE. This CDR3 has 16 amino acids. CDR3 in amino acids: CASSLVVGAPTGELFF. The CDR3 nucleotides are TGTGCCAGCAGCTTGGTTGTGGGGGCCCCCACCGGGGAGCTGTTTTTT.